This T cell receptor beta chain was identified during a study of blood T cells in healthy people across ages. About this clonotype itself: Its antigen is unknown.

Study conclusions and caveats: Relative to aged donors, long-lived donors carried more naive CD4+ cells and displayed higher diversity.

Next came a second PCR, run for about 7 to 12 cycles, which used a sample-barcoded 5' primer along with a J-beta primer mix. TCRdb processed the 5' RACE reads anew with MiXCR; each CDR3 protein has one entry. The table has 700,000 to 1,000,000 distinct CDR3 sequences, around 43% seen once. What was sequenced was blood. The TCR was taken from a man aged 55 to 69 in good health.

The CDR3 bases are TGTGCCAGCAGCTTATCGGCGGGGGCCGAAGAGACCCAGTACTTC. The encoded protein is CASSLSAGAEETQYF. V usage is TRBV7-2 and J usage is TRBJ2-5, with D perhaps TRBD2 (7 bases). V lost 2 bases and J lost 3, with 13 bases in between. The CDR3 contains 15 residues. Germline V lookup: CDR1 SGHTA, CDR2 FQGNSA.